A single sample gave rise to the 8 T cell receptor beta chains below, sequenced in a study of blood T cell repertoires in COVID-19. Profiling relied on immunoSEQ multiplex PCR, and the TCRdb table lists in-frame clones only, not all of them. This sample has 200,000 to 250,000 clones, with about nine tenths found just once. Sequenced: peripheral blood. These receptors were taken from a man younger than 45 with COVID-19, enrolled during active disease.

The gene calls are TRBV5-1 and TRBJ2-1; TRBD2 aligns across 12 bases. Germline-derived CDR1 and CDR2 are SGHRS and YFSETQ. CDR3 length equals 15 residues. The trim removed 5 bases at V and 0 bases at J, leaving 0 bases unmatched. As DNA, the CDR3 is TGCGCCAGCAGGACTAGCGGGGGCTCCTACAATGAGCAGTTCTTC. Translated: CASRTSGGSYNEQFF.

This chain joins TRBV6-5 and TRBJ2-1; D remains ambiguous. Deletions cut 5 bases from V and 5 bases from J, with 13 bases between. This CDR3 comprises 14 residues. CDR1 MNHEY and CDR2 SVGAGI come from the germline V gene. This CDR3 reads CASSLYQVHNEQFF. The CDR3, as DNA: TGTGCCAGCAGTCTTTACCAGGTTCACAATGAGCAGTTCTTC.

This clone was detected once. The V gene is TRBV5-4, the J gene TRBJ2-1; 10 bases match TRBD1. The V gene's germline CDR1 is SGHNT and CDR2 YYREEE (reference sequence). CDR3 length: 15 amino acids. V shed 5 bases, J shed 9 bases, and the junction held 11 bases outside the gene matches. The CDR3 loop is CASRTPGQGYGEQFF. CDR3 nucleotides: TGTGCCAGCAGAACACCGGGACAGGGGTACGGTGAGCAGTTCTTC.

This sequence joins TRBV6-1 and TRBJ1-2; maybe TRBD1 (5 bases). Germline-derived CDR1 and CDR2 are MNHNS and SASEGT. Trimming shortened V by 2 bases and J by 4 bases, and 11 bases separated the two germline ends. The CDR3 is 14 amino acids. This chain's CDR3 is CASSEKTDFYGYTF. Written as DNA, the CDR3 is TGTGCCAGCAGTGAAAAGACAGATTTCTATGGCTACACCTTC.

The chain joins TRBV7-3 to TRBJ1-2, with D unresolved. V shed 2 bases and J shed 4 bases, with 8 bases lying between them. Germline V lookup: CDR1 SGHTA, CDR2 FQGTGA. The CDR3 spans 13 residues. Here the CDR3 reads CASSLGGSYGYTF. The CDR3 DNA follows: TGTGCCAGCAGCTTAGGAGGGTCCTATGGCTACACCTTC.

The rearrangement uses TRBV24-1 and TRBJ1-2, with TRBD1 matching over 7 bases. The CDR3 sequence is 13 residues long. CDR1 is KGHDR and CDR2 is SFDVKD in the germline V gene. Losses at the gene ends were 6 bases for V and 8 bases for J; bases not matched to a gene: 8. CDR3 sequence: CATSLTGDYGYTF. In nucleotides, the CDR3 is TGTGCCACCAGTCTTACAGGGGATTACGGCTACACCTTC.

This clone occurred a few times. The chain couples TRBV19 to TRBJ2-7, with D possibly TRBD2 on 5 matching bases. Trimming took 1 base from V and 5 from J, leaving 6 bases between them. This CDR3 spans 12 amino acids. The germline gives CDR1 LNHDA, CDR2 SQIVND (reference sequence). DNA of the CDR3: TGTGCCAGTAGTATAGGAGGGAACGAGCAGTACTTC. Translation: CASSIGGNEQYF.

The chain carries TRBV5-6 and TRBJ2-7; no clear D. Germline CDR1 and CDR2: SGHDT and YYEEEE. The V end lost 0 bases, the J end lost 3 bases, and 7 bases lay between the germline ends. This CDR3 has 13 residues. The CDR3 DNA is TGTGCCAGCAGCTTGGCGAGCCACTACGAGCAGTACTTC. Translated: CASSLASHYEQYF.